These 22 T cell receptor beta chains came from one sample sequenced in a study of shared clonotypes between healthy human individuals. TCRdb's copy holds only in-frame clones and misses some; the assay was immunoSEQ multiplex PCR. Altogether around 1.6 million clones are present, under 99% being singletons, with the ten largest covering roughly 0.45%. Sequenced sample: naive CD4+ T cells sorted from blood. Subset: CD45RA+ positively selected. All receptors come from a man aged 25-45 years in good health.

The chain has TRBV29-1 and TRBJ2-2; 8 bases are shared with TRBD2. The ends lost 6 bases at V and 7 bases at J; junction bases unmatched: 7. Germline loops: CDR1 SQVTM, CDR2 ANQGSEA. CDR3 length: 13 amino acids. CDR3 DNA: TGCAGCGTGACTAGCGAAATGGGCGGGGAGCTGTTTTTT. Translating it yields CSVTSEMGGELFF.

CDR3 coding DNA: TGTGCCAGCGTCGAGAGCGGGAGCTCCTACGAGCAGTACTTC. Protein: CASVESGSSYEQYF. The rearrangement joins TRBV28 to TRBJ2-7; 8 bases are a match to TRBD2. Germline values: CDR1 MDHEN, CDR2 SYDVKM. This CDR3 spans 14 amino acids. V was pared by 8 bases and J by 0 bases, with 6 bases of the junction left unmatched. The full variable domain, completed using reference TRBV28 and TRBJ2-7, is DVKVTQSSRYLVKRTGEKVFLECVQDMDHENMFWYRQDPGLGLRLIYFSYDVKMKEKGDIPEGYSVSREKKERFSLILESASTNQTSMYLCASVESGSSYEQYFGPGTRLTVT.

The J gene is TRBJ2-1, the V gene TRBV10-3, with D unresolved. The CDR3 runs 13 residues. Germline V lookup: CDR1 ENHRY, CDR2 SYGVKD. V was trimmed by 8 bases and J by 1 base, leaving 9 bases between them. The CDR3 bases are TGTGCCATCCGGACCGCGTCCTACAATGAGCAGTTCTTC. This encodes CAIRTASYNEQFF.

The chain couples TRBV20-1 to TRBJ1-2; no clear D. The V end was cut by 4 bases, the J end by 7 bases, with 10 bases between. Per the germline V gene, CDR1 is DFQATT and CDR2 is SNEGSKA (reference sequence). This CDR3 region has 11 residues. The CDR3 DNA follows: TGCAGTGCTAACGGTCCTTTTGGCTACACCTTC. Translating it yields CSANGPFGYTF.

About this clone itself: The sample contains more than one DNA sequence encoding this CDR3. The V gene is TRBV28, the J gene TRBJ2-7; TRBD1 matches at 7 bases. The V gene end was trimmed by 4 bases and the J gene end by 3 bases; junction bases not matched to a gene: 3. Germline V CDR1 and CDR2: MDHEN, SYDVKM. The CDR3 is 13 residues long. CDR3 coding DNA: TGTGCCAGCAGTTCGGGACAGAGCTACGAGCAGTACTTC. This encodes CASSSGQSYEQYF.

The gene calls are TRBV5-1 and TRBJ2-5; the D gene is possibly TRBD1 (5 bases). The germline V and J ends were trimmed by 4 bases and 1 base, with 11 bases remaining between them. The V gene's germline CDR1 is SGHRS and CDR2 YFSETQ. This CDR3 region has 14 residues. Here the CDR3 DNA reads TGCGCCAGCAGCCGACAGATTACCCAAGAGACCCAGTACTTC. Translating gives CASSRQITQETQYF.

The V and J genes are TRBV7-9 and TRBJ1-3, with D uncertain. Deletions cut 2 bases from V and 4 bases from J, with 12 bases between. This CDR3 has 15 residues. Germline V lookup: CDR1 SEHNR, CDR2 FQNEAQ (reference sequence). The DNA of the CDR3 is TGTGCCAGCAGCTTAAGAACAGAACAGGGAAACACCATATATTTT. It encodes CASSLRTEQGNTIYF. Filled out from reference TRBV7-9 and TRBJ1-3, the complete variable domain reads DTGVSQNPRHKITKRGQNVTFRCDPISEHNRLYWYRQTLGQGPEFLTYFQNEAQLEKSRLLSDRFSAERPKGSFSTLEIQRTEQGDSAMYLCASSLRTEQGNTIYFGEGSWLTVV.

In DNA form, the CDR3 reads TGCGCCAGCAGCCAAGTGGAACGGGGGACCTACGAGCAGTACTTC. Encoded protein: CASSQVERGTYEQYF. This chain links TRBV4-1 with TRBJ2-7, with D possibly matching TRBD2 (6 bases). In germline, CDR1 is MGHRA, CDR2 YSYEKL. This CDR3 has 15 residues. V was cut by 1 base and J by 2 bases, with 12 bases left in between.

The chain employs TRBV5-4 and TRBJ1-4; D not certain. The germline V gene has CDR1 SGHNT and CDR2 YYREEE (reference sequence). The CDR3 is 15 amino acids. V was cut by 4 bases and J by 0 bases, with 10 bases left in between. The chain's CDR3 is CASSTSETTNEKLFF. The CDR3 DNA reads TGTGCCAGCAGCACGTCTGAAACAACTAATGAAAAACTGTTTTTT.

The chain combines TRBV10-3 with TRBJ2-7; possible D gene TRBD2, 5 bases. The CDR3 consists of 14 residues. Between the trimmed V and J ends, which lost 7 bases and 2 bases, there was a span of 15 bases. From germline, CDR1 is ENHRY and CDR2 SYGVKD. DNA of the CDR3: TGTGCCATCACGGGTCAGCGGCTCCCCTACGAGCAGTACTTC. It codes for CAITGQRLPYEQYF.

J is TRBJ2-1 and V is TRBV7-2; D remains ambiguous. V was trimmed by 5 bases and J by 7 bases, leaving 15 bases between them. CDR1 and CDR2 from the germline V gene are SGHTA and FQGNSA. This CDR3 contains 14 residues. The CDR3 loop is CASSPKGKSNEQFF. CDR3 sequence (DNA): TGTGCCAGCAGCCCTAAGGGAAAAAGTAATGAGCAGTTCTTC.

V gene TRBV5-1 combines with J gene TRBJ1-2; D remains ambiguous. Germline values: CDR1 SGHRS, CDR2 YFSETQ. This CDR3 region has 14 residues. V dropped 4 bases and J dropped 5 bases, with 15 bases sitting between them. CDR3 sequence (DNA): TGCGCCAGCAGCGAAGGAGGGCCCATTTATGGCTACACCTTC. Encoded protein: CASSEGGPIYGYTF.

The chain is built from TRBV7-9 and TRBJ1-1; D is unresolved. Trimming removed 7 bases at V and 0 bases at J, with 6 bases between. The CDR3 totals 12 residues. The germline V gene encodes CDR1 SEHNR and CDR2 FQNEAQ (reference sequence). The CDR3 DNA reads TGTGCCAGCAAGACGGTGAACACTGAAGCTTTCTTT. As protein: CASKTVNTEAFF. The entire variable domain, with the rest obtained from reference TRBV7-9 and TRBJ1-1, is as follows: DTGVSQNPRHKITKRGQNVTFRCDPISEHNRLYWYRQTLGQGPEFLTYFQNEAQLEKSRLLSDRFSAERPKGSFSTLEIQRTEQGDSAMYLCASKTVNTEAFFGQGTRLTVV.

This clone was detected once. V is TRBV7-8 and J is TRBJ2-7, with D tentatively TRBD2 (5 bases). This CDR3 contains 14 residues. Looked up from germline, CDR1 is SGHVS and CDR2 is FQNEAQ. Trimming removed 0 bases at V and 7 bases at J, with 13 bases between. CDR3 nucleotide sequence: TGTGCCAGCAGCTTAGCCGGGATTCTATCGGAGCAGTACTTC. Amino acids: CASSLAGILSEQYF.

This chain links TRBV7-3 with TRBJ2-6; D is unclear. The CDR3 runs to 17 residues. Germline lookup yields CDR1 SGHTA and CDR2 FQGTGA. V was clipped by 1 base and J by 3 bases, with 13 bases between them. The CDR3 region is CASSLIGHQGGANVLTF. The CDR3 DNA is TGTGCCAGCAGCTTAATTGGGCATCAAGGTGGGGCCAACGTCCTGACTTTC.

The CDR3: CASSEASTGELFF. CDR3 nucleotide sequence: TGTGCCAGCAGTGAAGCGAGCACCGGGGAGCTGTTTTTT. The V and J genes are TRBV6-1 and TRBJ2-2; D gene uncertain. Per germline, CDR1 MNHNS and CDR2 SASEGT. The CDR3 contains 13 residues. V was cut by 0 bases and J by 4 bases, with 3 bases left in between.

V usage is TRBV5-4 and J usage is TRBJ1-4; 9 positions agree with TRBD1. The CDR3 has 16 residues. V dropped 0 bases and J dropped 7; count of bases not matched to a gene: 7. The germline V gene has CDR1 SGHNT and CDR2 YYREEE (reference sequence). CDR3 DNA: TGTGCCAGCAGCTTGGAGGGGGACAGGGTTCGTGAAAAACTGTTTTTT. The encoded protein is CASSLEGDRVREKLFF.

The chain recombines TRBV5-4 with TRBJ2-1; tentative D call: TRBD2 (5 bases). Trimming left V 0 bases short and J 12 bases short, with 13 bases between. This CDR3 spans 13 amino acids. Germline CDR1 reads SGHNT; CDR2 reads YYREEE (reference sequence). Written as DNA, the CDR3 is TGTGCCAGCAGCTTGGCCGGAGGAATCGGGCAGTTCTTC. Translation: CASSLAGGIGQFF.

The CDR3 protein is CSVDVDSLNTEAFF. The CDR3 DNA sequence: TGCAGCGTTGATGTTGATTCCTTGAACACTGAAGCTTTCTTT. The chain combines TRBV29-1 with TRBJ1-1; no clear D. V lost 3 bases and J lost 0, with 11 bases in between. This CDR3 is 14 amino acids long. CDR1 and CDR2 (germline): SQVTM, ANQGSEA.

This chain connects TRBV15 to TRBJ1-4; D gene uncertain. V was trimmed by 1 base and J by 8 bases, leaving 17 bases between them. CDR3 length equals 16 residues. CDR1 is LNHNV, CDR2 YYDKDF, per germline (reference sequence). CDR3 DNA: TGTGCCACCAGCAGAGGGGAGGGAATGATGGGCGAAAAACTGTTTTTT. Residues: CATSRGEGMMGEKLFF.

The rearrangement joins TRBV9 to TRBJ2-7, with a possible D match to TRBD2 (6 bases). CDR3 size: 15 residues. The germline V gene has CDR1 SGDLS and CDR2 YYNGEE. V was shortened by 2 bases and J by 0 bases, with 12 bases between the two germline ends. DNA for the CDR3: TGTGCCAGCAGCGTTAGCGGAAGAAGCTCCTACGAGCAGTACTTC. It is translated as CASSVSGRSSYEQYF.

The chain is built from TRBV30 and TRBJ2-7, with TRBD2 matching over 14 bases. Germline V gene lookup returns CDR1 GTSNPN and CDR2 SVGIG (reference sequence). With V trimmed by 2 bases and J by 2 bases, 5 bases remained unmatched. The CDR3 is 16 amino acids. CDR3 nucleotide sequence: TGTGCCTGGAGTCCAGGACTAGCGGGAGGAACCTACGAGCAGTACTTC. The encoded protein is CAWSPGLAGGTYEQYF.